A single T cell receptor (beta chain) is shown here with its context. Its antigen is unknown. The entry originates in a study of chemoradiotherapy in HPV16-positive cancers. Overall study: A couple of HPV16-positive patients' cells yielded candidate HPV-specific clones and common motifs. Study results and caveats: Better recurrence-free survival went with HPV-responsive T-cell expansion in HPV16-positive patients. Candidate HPV-specific clones and E7-related TCR motifs grew in tumor during treatment.

Measured with immunoSEQ multiplex PCR; TCRdb has only the in-frame clones, and not every one. The repertoire consists of about 15,000 clones, with more than 60% occurring once and the leading ten covering around 9.6%. Germline CDR1 reads SEHNR; CDR2 reads FQNEAQ (reference sequence). V gave up 6 bases and J gave up 2 bases, with 7 bases separating them. The CDR3 consists of 12 residues. Sampling was done from a patient who underwent chemoradiotherapy. The rearrangement uses TRBV7-9 and TRBJ1-1; D not certain. The sequence was obtained from a human donor with HPV-associated anogenital cancer. The CDR3 sequence: CASSNKNTEAFF. The CDR3 nucleotides read TGTGCCAGCAGTAACAAAAACACTGAAGCTTTCTTT.